This TCR beta chain emerged from a study of Ad26.COV2.S vaccination and SARS-CoV-2 variants. At the level of the study: Ad26.COV2.S was injected intramuscularly once or twice, 56 days apart.

Assay: immunoSEQ multiplex PCR; the TCRdb copy retains only in-frame clones and omits some. The data hold more than 250,000 clones, with about 89% observed a single time. This clone was observed a handful of times. The antigen is undetermined. Treatment specified: roughly 18 received Ad26.COV2.S at low or high dose, single or two shots; about 5 received placebo; per-sample allocation not given. It was on day 63 after the first vaccine or placebo injection that samples were taken. Findings and caveats of the study: Considerable breadth of spike-specific CD8+ and CD4+ T cell responses has reportedly been documented following vaccination.

Trimming pared 0 bases from V and 2 bases from J, leaving 11 bases between. The CDR3 runs 15 residues. Per the germline V gene, CDR1 is SGHNT and CDR2 is YYREEE (reference sequence). The origin of this receptor is a person between 18 and 60 years old who received the Ad26.COV2.S COVID-19 vaccine or a placebo. The sequencing used peripheral blood, collected in a trial of Ad26.COV2.S vaccine versus placebo. The chain has TRBV5-4 and TRBJ2-5; maybe TRBD1 (5 bases). Here the CDR3 DNA reads TGTGCCAGCAGCTTGGATTCAGCAGGGCAAGAGACCCAGTACTTC. Amino acids: CASSLDSAGQETQYF.